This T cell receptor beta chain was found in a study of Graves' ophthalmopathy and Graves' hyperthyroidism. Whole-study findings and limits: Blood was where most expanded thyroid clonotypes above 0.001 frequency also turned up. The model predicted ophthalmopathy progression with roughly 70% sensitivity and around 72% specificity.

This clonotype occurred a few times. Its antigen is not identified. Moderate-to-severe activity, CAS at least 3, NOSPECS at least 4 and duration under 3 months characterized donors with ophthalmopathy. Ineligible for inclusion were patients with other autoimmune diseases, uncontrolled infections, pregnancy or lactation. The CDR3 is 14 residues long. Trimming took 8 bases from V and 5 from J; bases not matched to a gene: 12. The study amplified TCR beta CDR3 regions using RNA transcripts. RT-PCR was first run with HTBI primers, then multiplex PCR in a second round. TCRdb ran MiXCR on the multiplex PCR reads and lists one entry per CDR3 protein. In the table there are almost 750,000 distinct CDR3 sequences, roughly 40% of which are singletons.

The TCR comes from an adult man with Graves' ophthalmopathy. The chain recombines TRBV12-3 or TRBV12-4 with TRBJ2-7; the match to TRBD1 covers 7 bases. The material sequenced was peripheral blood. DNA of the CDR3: TGTGCCAGCGGACCATCGGGACAGCCGGACGAGCAGTACTTC. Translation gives CASGPSGQPDEQYF.